Below, 30 T cell receptor beta chains from the same sample are listed, as sequenced in a study of T cells in Graves' hyperthyroidism and ophthalmopathy (dated by TCRdb to between 2018 and 2021). Library construction relied on multiplex PCR. For sequencing, an Illumina HiSeq 2000 was employed. The TCR beta CDR3 regions were amplified from the RNA transcripts. For the first round of RT-PCR on the TCR CDR3, the HTBI primer set was used together with the Qiagen OneStep RT-PCR kit. TCRdb redid the processing of the public reads, applying fastp at Q25 and MiXCR, and retained in-frame beta chains. Under each unique CDR3 protein, matching rows form one entry showing the most common genes and DNA. This sample is represented by 250,000 to 350,000 distinct CDR3 sequences; approximately 20% of them were singletons. The ten largest account for approximately 60% of the sample. Sequencing used blood. These receptor sequences come from a man younger than 40 with Graves' ophthalmopathy.

This clonotype was observed a few times. The chain carries TRBV2 and TRBJ2-3, with a tentative D call TRBD1 (5 bases). Trimming pared 5 bases from V and 1 base from J, leaving 10 bases between. This CDR3 is built from 14 residues. Germline CDR1 and CDR2: SNHLY and FYNNEI. DNA for the CDR3: TGTGCCAGCAGTCCAGGACACGGCACAGATACGCAGTATTTT. This encodes CASSPGHGTDTQYF. The entire variable domain, with the rest obtained from reference TRBV2 and TRBJ2-3, is as follows: EPEVTQTPSHQVTQMGQEVILRCVPISNHLYFYWYRQILGQKVEFLVSFYNNEISEKSEIFDDQFSVERPDGSNFTLKIRSTKLEDSAMYFCASSPGHGTDTQYFGPGTRLTVL.

This clonotype was counted only a few times. The rearrangement links TRBV29-1 to TRBJ1-5, with 11 bases matching TRBD1. Germline CDR1 reads SQVTM; CDR2 reads ANQGSEA. The CDR3 has 14 amino acids. V gave up 4 bases and J gave up 9 bases; unmatched junction bases: 8. The DNA of the CDR3 is TGCAGCGTTGCCGGGACAGGGGGGATTTCGCCCCAGCATTTT. Translation gives CSVAGTGGISPQHF.

This clonotype was observed a few times. This chain connects TRBV2 to TRBJ2-6; the D is unclear. The V end lost 8 bases, the J end lost 0 bases, and 5 bases lay between the germline ends. Per the germline V gene, CDR1 is SNHLY and CDR2 is FYNNEI. This CDR3 has 13 residues. CDR3 residues: CASRRSGANVLTF. CDR3 DNA sequence: TGTGCCAGCCGACGCTCTGGGGCCAACGTCCTGACTTTC. Drawing the rest from reference TRBV2 and TRBJ2-6, the complete variable domain is EPEVTQTPSHQVTQMGQEVILRCVPISNHLYFYWYRQILGQKVEFLVSFYNNEISEKSEIFDDQFSVERPDGSNFTLKIRSTKLEDSAMYFCASRRSGANVLTFGAGSRLTVL.

The CDR3, as DNA: TGCAGTGCTAGTTCACCGGGACGGGACTACGAGCAGTACTTC. Translation: CSASSPGRDYEQYF. The chain combines TRBV20-1 with TRBJ2-7; D might be TRBD1 or TRBD2, each matching 5 bases. V gave up 3 bases and J gave up 3 bases, with 15 bases separating them. The length of the CDR3 is 14 residues. Germline V CDR1 and CDR2: DFQATT, SNEGSKA (reference sequence).

At least ten counts were recorded for this clonotype. V is TRBV20-1 and J is TRBJ2-7, with 10 nucleotides matching TRBD2. The CDR3 spans 14 residues. V dropped 3 bases and J dropped 2; count of bases not matched to a gene: 4. Germline lookup yields CDR1 DFQATT and CDR2 SNEGSKA (reference sequence). CDR3 DNA sequence: TGCAGTGCTAGTGATCTAGCGGGAGCCTACGAGCAGTACTTC. Its translation is CSASDLAGAYEQYF.

The chain joins TRBV5-1 to TRBJ2-2, with TRBD1 identical over 7 bases. This CDR3 has 14 amino acids. The ends lost 6 bases at V and 8 bases at J; junction bases unmatched: 10. Germline loops: CDR1 SGHRS, CDR2 YFSETQ. DNA for the CDR3: TGCGCCAGCAACCCGATGGACAGGTTTGGGGAGCTGTTTTTT. Translation gives CASNPMDRFGELFF.

The DNA for the CDR3 is TGTGCCAGCTCACCGACAGGGGGCAACTACGAGCAGTACTTC. Its translation: CASSPTGGNYEQYF. The chain joins TRBV18 to TRBJ2-7; 10 positions agree with TRBD1. The trim removed 3 bases at V and 3 bases at J, leaving 2 bases unmatched. The CDR3 consists of 14 residues. Germline V gives CDR1 KGHSH, CDR2 LQKENI.

This clonotype was recorded at least ten times. The chain joins TRBV3-1 to TRBJ2-7; D is uncertain. CDR1 is LGHDT and CDR2 is YNNKEL in the germline V gene (reference sequence). The V and J ends lost 0 bases and 7 bases respectively, with 7 bases between them. This CDR3 is built from 12 residues. The CDR3 DNA is TGTGCCAGCAGCCAAGATCTCGGGGAGCAGTACTTC. Its translation: CASSQDLGEQYF.

This clonotype has at least ten counts. The chain couples TRBV7-9 to TRBJ2-3; D gene ambiguous. Trimming removed 0 bases from V and 4 bases from J, with 8 bases in between. Germline V gene lookup returns CDR1 SEHNR and CDR2 FQNEAQ (reference sequence). The CDR3 loop spans 14 amino acids. The CDR3 is CASSLAGSADTQYF. In DNA, the CDR3 is TGTGCCAGCAGCTTAGCAGGATCGGCAGATACGCAGTATTTT.

V usage is TRBV6-1 and J usage is TRBJ2-4; D remains ambiguous. From germline, CDR1 is MNHNS and CDR2 SASEGT. This CDR3 spans 13 amino acids. The ends were cut back, 2 bases at V and 5 bases at J, with 7 bases in the middle. The CDR3 nucleotides are TGTGCCAGCAGTGAATGGGGTCAAAACATTCAGTACTTC. Amino acid sequence: CASSEWGQNIQYF.

The V call is TRBV20-1, the J call TRBJ2-7; D is perhaps TRBD1 or TRBD2 (7 bases each). The CDR3 totals 13 residues. Trimming took off 4 bases at V and 3 bases at J, with 13 bases between the two ends. Germline V gene lookup returns CDR1 DFQATT and CDR2 SNEGSKA (reference sequence). CDR3 residues: CSATPGGDYEQYF. CDR3 bases: TGCAGTGCTACACCAGGGGGGGACTACGAGCAGTACTTC.

The chain joins TRBV5-6 to TRBJ2-1; TRBD2 matches at 7 bases. Germline V gene lookup returns CDR1 SGHDT and CDR2 YYEEEE. The CDR3 sequence is 16 residues long. V gave up 2 bases and J gave up 0 bases; unmatched junction bases: 5. The CDR3: CASSFWDYYSYNEQFF. The DNA for the CDR3 is TGTGCCAGCAGCTTCTGGGACTATTACTCCTACAATGAGCAGTTCTTC.

The V gene is TRBV12-5, the J gene TRBJ2-7; D remains unclear. Trimming removed 5 bases from V and 2 bases from J, with 13 bases in between. This CDR3 spans 14 amino acids. Germline V gene sequence: CDR1 LGHNT, CDR2 FRNRAP. The CDR3 coding sequence is TGTGCTAGTGGTGCCCCTGGCCGACCCTACGAGCAGTACTTC. Translation gives CASGAPGRPYEQYF.

The table lists this clonotype with a few counts. The chain is built from TRBV29-1 and TRBJ2-5; D is uncertain. The CDR3 runs to 10 residues. CDR1 SQVTM and CDR2 ANQGSEA come from the germline V gene. V shed 7 bases and J shed 4 bases, with 7 bases lying between them. CDR3 sequence (DNA): TGCAGCGGGGGTGGAGAGACCCAGTACTTC. Its protein product is CSGGGETQYF.

There are a few counts of this clonotype. The V gene is TRBV6-2 or TRBV6-3, the J gene TRBJ2-3; 7 nucleotides match TRBD2. CDR3 length equals 16 residues. V dropped 5 bases and J dropped 1; count of bases not matched to a gene: 9. The germline gives CDR1 MNHEY, CDR2 SVGEGT. CDR3 sequence: CASSPPAGAGTDTQYF. The CDR3 DNA reads TGTGCCAGCAGTCCTCCGGCGGGAGCAGGCACAGATACGCAGTATTTT.

This clonotype was counted a few times. The chain joins TRBV6-2 or TRBV6-3 to TRBJ2-1; D is uncertain. Germline V gene sequence: CDR1 MNHEY, CDR2 SVGEGT. V dropped 0 bases and J dropped 0 bases, with 9 bases sitting between them. The CDR3 runs 16 residues. DNA for the CDR3: TGTGCCAGCAGTTACTCGTCCTTGATCTCCTACAATGAGCAGTTCTTC. Translating it yields CASSYSSLISYNEQFF.

The table lists this clonotype with many counts. The chain combines TRBV3-1 with TRBJ1-1; 8 nucleotides match TRBD1. Trimming took 1 base from V and 0 from J; bases not matched to a gene: 7. The CDR3 has 17 amino acids. Germline lookup yields CDR1 LGHDT and CDR2 YNNKEL (reference sequence). CDR3 coding DNA: TGTGCCAGCAGCCAAGGACAGGGGTTGTTTTTGAACACTGAAGCTTTCTTT. Protein product: CASSQGQGLFLNTEAFF.

This clonotype was counted at least ten times. The chain joins TRBV30 to TRBJ1-5; possible D gene TRBD1, 5 bases. Trimming left V 0 bases short and J 3 bases short, with 9 bases between. The CDR3 spans 14 residues. Germline V lookup: CDR1 GTSNPN, CDR2 SVGIG (reference sequence). The CDR3 nucleotides read TGTGCCTGGAGTGTCAGGGCTTACAATCAGCCCCAGCATTTT. Translating it yields CAWSVRAYNQPQHF.

This chain links TRBV2 with TRBJ1-1; tentatively, D is TRBD1 (6 bases). V lost 6 bases and J lost 0, with 14 bases in between. Germline-derived CDR1 and CDR2 are SNHLY and FYNNEI. This CDR3 region has 15 residues. As DNA, the CDR3 is TGTGCCAGCAGCTCTGACAGGAACATGAACACTGAAGCTTTCTTT. Translated, it gives CASSSDRNMNTEAFF. The complete variable domain, with remaining parts taken from reference TRBV2 and TRBJ1-1, reads EPEVTQTPSHQVTQMGQEVILRCVPISNHLYFYWYRQILGQKVEFLVSFYNNEISEKSEIFDDQFSVERPDGSNFTLKIRSTKLEDSAMYFCASSSDRNMNTEAFFGQGTRLTVV.

V usage is TRBV19 and J usage is TRBJ1-6; TRBD1 matches 7 bases. The CDR3 is 14 residues long. Unmatched junction bases numbered 9, after V lost 6 bases and J lost 10 bases. Germline assignment: CDR1 LNHDA and CDR2 SQIVND (reference sequence). The CDR3 here is CASSRKGGGSPLHF. The CDR3 DNA follows: TGTGCCAGTAGCCGGAAAGGGGGCGGATCACCCCTCCACTTT.

V gene TRBV4-1 combines with J gene TRBJ1-2, with D possibly matching TRBD1 (6 bases). V was shortened by 4 bases and J by 0 bases, with 12 bases between the two germline ends. Germline V gene lookup returns CDR1 MGHRA and CDR2 YSYEKL. The CDR3 contains 15 residues. The CDR3 here is CASSLLTGTNYGYTF. The CDR3 DNA reads TGCGCCAGCAGCCTACTGACAGGTACTAACTATGGCTACACCTTC.

In its sample, this clonotype was seen many times. This chain connects TRBV30 to TRBJ2-6, with D perhaps matching TRBD2 (5 bases). CDR1 is GTSNPN, CDR2 SVGIG, per germline (reference sequence). Trimming stripped 2 bases from V and 2 bases from J, with 13 bases between. The CDR3 runs 16 residues. The CDR3 reads CAWSPGSLAGANVLTF. Written as DNA, the CDR3 is TGTGCCTGGAGTCCGGGGTCCCTTGCTGGGGCCAACGTCCTGACTTTC.

The gene calls are TRBV5-6 and TRBJ1-2, with D uncertain. The CDR3 runs to 12 residues. Germline CDR1 and CDR2: SGHDT and YYEEEE. With 7 bases removed from V and 1 base from J, the gap between germline ends came to 8 bases. In nucleotides, the CDR3 is TGTGCCAGCGGCACACTTAACTATGGCTACACCTTC. It yields the protein CASGTLNYGYTF.

A note on this clonotype: This sequence may be a read error, since a much larger clone differs from it by one base. The chain combines TRBV20-1 with TRBJ2-7; D call uncertain. Trimming removed 5 bases from V and 7 bases from J, with 18 bases in between. The CDR3 loop spans 13 amino acids. Germline CDR1 DFQATT, CDR2 SNEGSKA (reference sequence). This chain's CDR3 is CSAYGSADNEQYF. In DNA, the CDR3 is TGCAGTGCTTACGGGTCTGCCGACAATGAGCAGTACTTC.

This clonotype appeared many times. The V and J genes are TRBV20-1 and TRBJ2-1, with D uncertain. Trimming left V 3 bases short and J 10 bases short, with 25 bases between. CDR3 size: 16 residues. Germline CDR1 is DFQATT and CDR2 is SNEGSKA (reference sequence). CDR3 coding DNA: TGCAGTGCTAGTGGCCTCGCGTCTCTAGTCAATGTGGAGCAGTTCTTC. It encodes CSASGLASLVNVEQFF.

This clonotype was seen repeatedly, ten times or more. The chain carries TRBV11-1 and TRBJ2-1; unclear D gene. Trimming left V 3 bases short and J 0 bases short, with 9 bases between. Germline V lookup: CDR1 SGHAT, CDR2 FQDESV (reference sequence). The length of the CDR3 is 15 residues. The CDR3 region is CASSLGYSSYNEQFF. The CDR3 DNA reads TGTGCCAGCAGCTTGGGGTACAGCTCCTACAATGAGCAGTTCTTC.

The chain combines TRBV13 with TRBJ2-1; 12 bases match TRBD2. The J segment lost 8 bases and the V segment lost 4 bases, leaving 6 bases of the junction unmatched. The V gene's germline CDR1 is PRHDT and CDR2 FYEKMQ (reference sequence). The CDR3 runs to 15 residues. The CDR3 DNA follows: TGTGCCAGCAGCTCCACGACTAGCGGGAGACATGAGCAGTTCTTC. Translation gives CASSSTTSGRHEQFF.

The V call is TRBV15, the J call TRBJ2-5, with D unresolved. Deletions cut 1 base from V and 5 bases from J, with 8 bases between. CDR1 is LNHNV and CDR2 is YYDKDF in the germline V gene (reference sequence). This CDR3 has 13 amino acids. CDR3 in DNA: TGTGCCACCAGCAGAGCTAGAGGCGAGACCCAGTACTTC. Translated: CATSRARGETQYF.

This clonotype was counted only a few times. The chain has TRBV11-3 and TRBJ1-2; tentatively, D is TRBD1 (6 bases). This CDR3 is built from 15 residues. Germline V gene data show CDR1 as SGHNT and CDR2 as YENEEA. Trimming took off 5 bases at V and 8 bases at J, with 21 bases between the two ends. The CDR3 spells CASSPQEVQGQGYTF. The DNA for the CDR3 is TGTGCCAGCAGCCCACAAGAGGTTCAGGGACAAGGCTACACCTTC.

The chain is built from TRBV6-1 and TRBJ2-7, with TRBD1 identical over 8 bases. The CDR3 extends over 14 amino acids. The ends lost 6 bases at V and 3 bases at J; junction bases unmatched: 7. Germline V gene lookup returns CDR1 MNHNS and CDR2 SASEGT. The CDR3 spells CASSRTGPGYEQYF. The CDR3 coding sequence is TGTGCCAGCAGCAGGACAGGGCCGGGCTACGAGCAGTACTTC.